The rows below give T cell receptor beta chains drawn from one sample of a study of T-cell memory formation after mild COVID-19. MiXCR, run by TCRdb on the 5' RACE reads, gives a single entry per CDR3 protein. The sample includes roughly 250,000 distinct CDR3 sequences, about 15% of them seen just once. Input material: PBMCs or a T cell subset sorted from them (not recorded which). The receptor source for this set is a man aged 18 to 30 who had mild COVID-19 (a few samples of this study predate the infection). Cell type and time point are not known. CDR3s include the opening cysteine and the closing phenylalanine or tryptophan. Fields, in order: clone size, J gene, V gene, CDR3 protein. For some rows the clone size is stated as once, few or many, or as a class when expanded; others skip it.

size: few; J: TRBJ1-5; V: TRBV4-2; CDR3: CASSHNMKGGPGQPQHF
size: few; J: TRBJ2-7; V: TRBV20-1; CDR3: CSARARGYEQYF
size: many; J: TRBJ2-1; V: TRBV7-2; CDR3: CASSATRNYNEQFF
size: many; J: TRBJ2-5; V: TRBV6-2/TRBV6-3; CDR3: CASSRTGYQETQYF
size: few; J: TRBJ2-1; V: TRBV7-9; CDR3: CASGGGRAANEQFF
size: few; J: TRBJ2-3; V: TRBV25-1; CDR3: CASSDLTSAYTQYF
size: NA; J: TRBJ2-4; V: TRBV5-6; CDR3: CASSLQRNIQYF
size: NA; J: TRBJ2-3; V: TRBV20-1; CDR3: CSATGFYSGGFTDTQYF
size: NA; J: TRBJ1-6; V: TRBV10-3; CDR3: CAISESMGSSYNSPLHF
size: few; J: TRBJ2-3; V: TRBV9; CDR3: CASSVEGYTDTQYF
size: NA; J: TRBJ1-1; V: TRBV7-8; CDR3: CASSLGEGNTEAFF
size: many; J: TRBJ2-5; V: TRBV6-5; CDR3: CASSKGTVGGETQYF
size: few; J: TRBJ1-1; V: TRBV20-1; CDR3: CSARQGRRENTEAFF
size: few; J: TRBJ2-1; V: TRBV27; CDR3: CASSFPAEGEQFF